What follows is one T cell receptor beta chain and its context. This sample is drawn from a study of blood T cell repertoires in COVID-19. Study background: Collection of acute and convalescent COVID-19 samples took place in the United States, Italy and Spain. PBMCs, B-cell-depleted T cells, or T cells were the source of the cDNA or gDNA that made up the material.

In the original workflow: Estimates of nucleated cell counts were drawn from the amplification of reference gene primers. Measured with immunoSEQ multiplex PCR; TCRdb has only the in-frame clones, and not every one. V and J calls and clone size are as listed in that table; D and trimming were resolved from the DNA. The table lists 100,000 to 150,000 clones, more than 85% of them singletons. Patients of the Seattle cohort, enrolled during active infection, were followed longitudinally. Germline CDR1 SGHDN, CDR2 FVKESK. The CDR3 contains 16 residues. J lost 1 base, V lost 4 bases, and 5 bases had no gene match.

The sequence was collected from a man aged 60-69 years with COVID-19, enrolled during active disease. V gene TRBV14 combines with J gene TRBJ2-5; 11 bases line up with TRBD2. The sample taken for sequencing was peripheral blood. CDR3: CASSRILAGAQETQYF. The CDR3 DNA is TGTGCCAGCAGCCGGATACTAGCGGGGGCCCAAGAGACCCAGTACTTC.